The table lists the clone carrying this T cell receptor (beta chain) with a few counts. The V end was cut by 3 bases, the J end by 7 bases, with 10 bases between. The CDR3 has 13 residues. Germline assignment: CDR1 MNHNS and CDR2 SASEGT. This sample is part of a study of blood T cell repertoires in COVID-19. Study context: Researchers got acute and convalescent COVID-19 samples from the United States, Italy and Spain.

Measured with immunoSEQ multiplex PCR; TCRdb has only the in-frame clones, and not every one. The sample records 150,000 to 200,000 clones, almost 80% being singletons. The chain has TRBV6-1 and TRBJ1-5; D uncertain. The sequence was collected from a woman in her 70s with acute or convalescent COVID-19. Sequencing was performed on peripheral blood. The CDR3 sequence is CASSEVNRQPQHF. The CDR3 DNA sequence: TGTGCCAGCAGTGAGGTAAATCGGCAGCCCCAGCATTTT.